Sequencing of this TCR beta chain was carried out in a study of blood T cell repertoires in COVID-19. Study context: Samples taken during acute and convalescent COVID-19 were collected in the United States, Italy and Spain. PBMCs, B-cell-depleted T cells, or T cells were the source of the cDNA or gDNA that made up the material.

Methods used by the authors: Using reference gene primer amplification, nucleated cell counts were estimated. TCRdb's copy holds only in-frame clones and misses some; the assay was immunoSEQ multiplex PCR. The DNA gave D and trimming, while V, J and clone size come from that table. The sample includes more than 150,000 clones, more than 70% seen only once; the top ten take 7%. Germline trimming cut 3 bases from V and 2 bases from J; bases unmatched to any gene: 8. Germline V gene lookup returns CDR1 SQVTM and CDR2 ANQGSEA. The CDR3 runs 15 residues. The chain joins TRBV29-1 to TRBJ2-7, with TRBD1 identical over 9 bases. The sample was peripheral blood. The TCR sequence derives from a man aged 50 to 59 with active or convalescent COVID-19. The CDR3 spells CSVEPGQGQTYEQYF. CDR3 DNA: TGCAGCGTTGAGCCTGGACAGGGGCAAACCTACGAGCAGTACTTC.